This T cell receptor beta chain was identified during a study of cytomegalovirus exposure and HLA in healthy donors (dated by TCRdb to about 2017). A note on the overall study: In an earlier analysis of around 540 of the donors, 276 Gb of sequence data and 117 million unique TCR beta sequences from approximately 180 million T cells were reported. Rather than using new phenotypic data, the later analysis identified candidate immune exposures from TCR beta sequences and from how often those sequences occurred across donors. An early release that covered several hundred HLA-typed donors contained around 300 gigabases of sequencing data and about 84 million unique TCR sequences. A later genetic analysis used genome-wide SNP genotypes for about 60% of the 666 donors, treating that subset as a discovery cohort. Donor age, sex, ethnicity and CMV serostatus were compiled together with the repertoire data. The study aimed to test whether signatures of past pathogen exposure could be identified by cataloging public T cell receptors. Among about 400 genotyped donors of the cohort, an average of around 240,000 unique TCR beta nucleotide sequences was sequenced per donor, of which about 20% were non-productive. Of the approximately 400 genotyped donors, roughly 80% were placed in the genetic ancestry cluster associated with self-reported Caucasian donors. An earlier analysis of fewer than 700 of the donors applied high-throughput TCR beta sequencing to assess whether each TCR beta V gene segment acted as functional or pseudogenic. Class I and class II HLA loci were covered by the typing at four-digit resolution. The number of typed donors differed by locus: roughly 620-640 for A, B, C, DRB1 and DQB1; some 540 for DQA1; approximately 610 for DPA1; and about 450 for DPB1. The study profiled the T cell repertoires of hundreds of subjects by immunosequencing and related them to cytomegalovirus serostatus. To predict cytomegalovirus infection status, the study brought together high-throughput TCR immunosequencing, statistical association of individual TCRs with disease status, and machine learning. Four or five DR-DQ haplotypes were handled as single units for association and clustering, since linkage in the cohort was strong. Along with the approximately 670-subject first cohort, a separate validation cohort of over a hundred different subjects was used. To study patterns of TCR occurrence, a later analysis re-analyzed previously published TCR beta repertoires from around 660 donors and added high-resolution HLA genotyping. Every discovery cohort repertoire had been produced on one sequencing platform. Study-wide findings and limitations: Several of the top co-occurrence clusters appeared to be linked to parvovirus B19, influenza, CMV and Epstein-Barr virus, according to a later analysis. The study gave a list of 150 to 200 TCR beta chains associated with cytomegalovirus. Correlated functional status among segregating V segments might reflect linkage disequilibrium, but an unknown experimental factor could not be ruled out. It was suggested by the authors that the approach could potentially be generalized to other disease states and immunological phenotypes. Because the 87-base-pair reads could not distinguish some IMGT-functional V segments, including TRBV6-2 and TRBV6-3, those segments were excluded. Cytomegalovirus status was reported to be diagnosed by the classifier with high specificity and sensitivity in both the original and validation cohorts. Because some donors lacked HLA typing at each locus, the association tests relied only on the typed subset. V-gene and J-gene trimming of TCR beta chains was associated with a missense DCLRE1C variant in a later genetic analysis, and the association was replicated in an independent cohort. Three of the identified cytomegalovirus-associated TCR beta chains were confirmed in vitro to be specific for cytomegalovirus antigens. Because counts were too low, about 18 rarely observed V segments, including chromosome 9 orphons, were left out of the earlier analysis of 500 to 650 of the donors. In a later analysis, the rate of TCR association differed among HLA loci, with DRB1 alleles having the most associated TCRs and HLA-C alleles having the fewest. Most CMV-associated TCR beta chains appeared to be HLA-restricted in a later analysis, and the HLA associations seemed to be driven largely by CMV exposure. According to a later genetic analysis, donors in an Asian-associated ancestry cluster had fewer N-insertions in productive TCRs than the approximately 700-donor mean. A further reported finding was that TCR beta sequences accurately predicted the HLA-A and HLA-B alleles for most subjects in the first cohort. Most TCR sequences were seen in very few donors, while some public TCRs were found in many individuals. Compared with equally common non-associated chains, HLA-associated TCR beta chains in a later analysis were more clonally expanded and had lower generation probabilities. Presence/absence analyses assumed roughly uniform sequencing depth across donors, an assumption that may not hold. Assigning TCR associations to individual alleles was difficult when HLA alleles, especially DR and DQ, strongly co-occurred. In an earlier analysis of 587 of the donors, most TCR beta V segments appeared in productive rearrangements about 87% or about 30% of the time, broadly matching IMGT annotations. A cluster of highly shared sequence variants was judged likely to be a technical artifact of the sequencing pipeline. At a false discovery rate of 0.05, a later analysis linked some 17,000 TCR beta sequences to specific HLA alleles. For the cohort, immune exposure information was limited to CMV serostatus. Only TCR beta chains were sequenced in this cohort, and the absence of alpha or paired-chain data limited detectable features.

The cohort was made up of about 610 healthy bone marrow donors. At the time of sampling, every cohort member was nominally healthy, though immune exposures that went unrecorded were likely present. The donor tested CMV seropositive and was one of the 289 seropositive cohort members. A peripheral blood sample was collected from each donor, and TCR beta sequencing was performed on peripheral blood mononuclear cells. Genomic DNA extraction from the blood cell samples was performed with the Qiagen DNeasy Blood Extraction Kit. Library preparation employed the immunoSEQ multiplex PCR assay. For the multiplex PCR, a mixture combining 60 forward primers for TCR Vbeta segments and 13 reverse primers for TCR Jbeta segments was used. A multiplex PCR assay on genomic DNA amplified the CDR3 region of rearranged TCR beta genes. Amplified TCR beta libraries were sequenced as 87-base-pair reads on the Illumina HiSeq System. In the paper's pipeline: In a later analysis, tens of millions of unique TCR beta chains were counted across the 650 to 750 repertoires, and roughly 10 million of these chains were shared by at least two donors. Raw reads were error-corrected and collapsed into unique sequences by a nearest-neighbor algorithm in which closely related sequences were merged to remove PCR and sequencing errors. V, D and J gene segments were assigned by aligning CDR3 sequences to IMGT reference sequences. For a sequence to be retained, at least a six-nucleotide match to both a V gene segment and a J gene segment was required. A rearrangement counted as productive if the CDR3 had no stop codons and remained in frame with V and J, and every other rearrangement counted as non-productive. Following IMGT convention, CDR3 was defined as the stretch from the second conserved V-encoded cysteine up to the conserved J-encoded phenylalanine. The earlier analysis of more than 450 of the donors excluded sequences that lacked an unambiguous match to a single V gene segment. In an earlier analysis of approximately 550 of the donors, V segments were called functional above 56.7% productive rearrangements and were called segregating when the between-donor standard deviation exceeded 5%. A statistical classification framework was developed to diagnose cytomegalovirus status using the catalog of TCR beta chain sequences. A later analysis assigned V and J genes by comparing TCR nucleotide sequences with IMGT/GENE-DB human TR gene sequences. A later analysis assigned CDR3 sequences and most-parsimonious VDJ recombination scenarios with the TCRdist pipeline. A later analysis defined each TCR beta chain by its CDR3 amino acid sequence plus V-gene family, and excluded reads lacking a unique V-gene family. To address suspected cross-contamination and a sequencing artifact, a later analysis removed some 620 highly shared, low-generation-probability nucleotide sequences. For each public chain, a later analysis derived a clonal expansion index from normalized ranks of inferred template counts within each repertoire. Generation probabilities in a later analysis came from a VDJ recombination model fitted to out-of-frame rearrangements, and those results were checked against IGoR. In a later analysis, TCR-TCR, TCR-HLA and TCR-CMV co-occurrence was scored with hypergeometric tests, and a repertoire-size bias correction was applied to TCR pairs. To estimate false discovery rates, a later analysis permuted the HLA or CMV assignments 20 times. In a later analysis, co-occurring TCRs were grouped using DBSCAN, with TCRdist sequence similarity added in when clustering inside HLA-allele-positive subsets. Repertoires with fewer than 30,000 or more than 120,000 public chains were left out of co-occurrence clustering, as were about 5 repertoires with anomalous nucleotide sharing. TCRdb stores this immuneACCESS table with in-frame sequences only. Part of the clones is absent; in the studies checked, under half of the shortfall reflects unresolved V genes, and no reason is known for the rest. V and J calls and clone size follow that table, whereas D and trimming were derived from the DNA. The sample table contains roughly 100,000 clones; only one count was recorded for around 75% of them. Roughly 11% of the sample is taken by the ten largest.

In this sample, this clone turned up a few times. The antigen it recognizes is unknown. Base qualities are not recorded, but no much larger clone differs from it by a single base. Relative to germline, V is missing 6 bases and J is missing 5 bases, with 10 bases of the junction outside any gene match. According to the germline V gene, CDR1 reads ENHRY and CDR2 reads SYGVKD. The CDR3 runs 15 amino acids, cysteine and phenylalanine included. Of the read, only the CDR3 DNA is kept; its 45 bases are in frame from base 1. The source is a man aged 18 to 29 in good health and CMV-seropositive. Here the chain combines TRBV10-3 and TRBJ2-1; 7 nucleotides in the junction match TRBD2. Source material: PBMCs. CDR3 loop: CAISGRGNQNNEQFF. The nucleotides read TGTGCCATCAGCGGGCGGGGGAACCAAAACAATGAGCAGTTCTTC.